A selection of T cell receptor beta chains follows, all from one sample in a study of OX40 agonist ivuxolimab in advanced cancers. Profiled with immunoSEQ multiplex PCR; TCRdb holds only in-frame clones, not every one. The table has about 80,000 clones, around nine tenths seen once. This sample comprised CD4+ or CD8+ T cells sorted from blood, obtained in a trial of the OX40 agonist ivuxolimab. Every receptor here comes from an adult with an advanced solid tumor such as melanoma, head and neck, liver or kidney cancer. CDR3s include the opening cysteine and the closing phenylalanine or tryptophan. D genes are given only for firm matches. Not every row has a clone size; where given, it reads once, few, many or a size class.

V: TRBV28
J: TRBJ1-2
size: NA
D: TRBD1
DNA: TGTGCCAGCAGTCCAACACCCGGGACAGGGAACTATGGCTACACCTTC
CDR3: CASSPTPGTGNYGYTF

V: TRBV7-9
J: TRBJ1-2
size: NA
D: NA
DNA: TGTGCCAGCAGTCCAGACCAGGGCTATGGCTACACCTTC
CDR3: CASSPDQGYGYTF

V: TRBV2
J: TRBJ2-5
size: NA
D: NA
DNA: TGTGCCAGCAGTGGGAAGACCCAGTACTTC
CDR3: CASSGKTQYF

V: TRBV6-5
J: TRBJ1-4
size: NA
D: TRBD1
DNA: TGTGCCAGCAGTAGAAACAGGGGCCGCAATGAAAAACTGTTTTTT
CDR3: CASSRNRGRNEKLFF

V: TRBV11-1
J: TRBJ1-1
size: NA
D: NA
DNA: TGTGCCAGCAGCTCCAGGACGGCCATGAACACTGAAGCTTTCTTT
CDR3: CASSSRTAMNTEAFF

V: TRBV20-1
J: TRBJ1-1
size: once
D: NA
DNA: TGCAGAGCTAAGCTGAACACTGAAGCTTTCTTT
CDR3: CRAKLNTEAFF

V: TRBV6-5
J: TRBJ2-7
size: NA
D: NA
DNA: TGTGCCAGCAGTTCGCCCGGAGACGAGCAGTACTTC
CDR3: CASSSPGDEQYF

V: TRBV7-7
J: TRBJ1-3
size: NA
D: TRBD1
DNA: TGTGCCAGCAGCCCATTTACAGGGGGCGCGTCTGGAAACACCATATATTTT
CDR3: CASSPFTGGASGNTIYF

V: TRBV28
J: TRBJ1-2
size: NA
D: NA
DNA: TGTGCCAGCAGTGCCCAACTGGTCTATGGCTACACCTTC
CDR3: CASSAQLVYGYTF

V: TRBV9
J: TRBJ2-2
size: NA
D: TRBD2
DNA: TGTGCCAGCAGCCCTACTAGCGGGAGTTCCGGGGAGCTGTTTTTT
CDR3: CASSPTSGSSGELFF

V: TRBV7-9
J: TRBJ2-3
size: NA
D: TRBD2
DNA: TGTGCCAGCAGCTTGACTAGGACTAGCGGGAGCGCAGATACGCAGTATTTT
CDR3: CASSLTRTSGSADTQYF

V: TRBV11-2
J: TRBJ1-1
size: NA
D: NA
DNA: TGTGCCAGCAGCCACAGCGCGAGGGCCCCTGAAGCTTTCTTT
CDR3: CASSHSARAPEAFF

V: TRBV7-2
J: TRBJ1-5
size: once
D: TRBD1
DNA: TGTGCCAGCAGCTCAGGGACAGGCAATCAGCCCCAGCATTTT
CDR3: CASSSGTGNQPQHF

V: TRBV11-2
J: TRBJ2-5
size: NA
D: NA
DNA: TGTGCCAGCAGCTTAGGAAGGCAAGAGACCCAGTACTTC
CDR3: CASSLGRQETQYF

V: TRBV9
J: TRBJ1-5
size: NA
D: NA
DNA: TGTGCCAGCAGCGCCCATAGCAATCAGCCCCAGCATTTT
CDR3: CASSAHSNQPQHF

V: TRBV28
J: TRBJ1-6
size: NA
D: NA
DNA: TGTGCCAGCAGTTTTTCGGCCGGGGGGGGGTCCTATAATTCACCCCTCCACTTT
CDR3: CASSFSAGGGSYNSPLHF

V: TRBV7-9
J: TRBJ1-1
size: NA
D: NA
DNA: TGTGCCAGCAACCCCTCGAACACTGAAGCTTTCTTT
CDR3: CASNPSNTEAFF

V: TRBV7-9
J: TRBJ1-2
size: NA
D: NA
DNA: TGTGCCAGCAGCTTAGAGACATCTCCCTATGGCTACACCTTC
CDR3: CASSLETSPYGYTF

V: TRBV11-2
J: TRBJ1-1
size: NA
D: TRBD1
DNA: TGTGCCAGCAGCCCAGAAGGGGGCGCTGAAGCTTTCTTT
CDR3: CASSPEGGAEAFF

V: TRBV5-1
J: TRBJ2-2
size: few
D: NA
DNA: TGCGCCAGCAGCTCGTCTCTTATGGGCACCGGGGAGCTGTTTTTT
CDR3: CASSSSLMGTGELFF

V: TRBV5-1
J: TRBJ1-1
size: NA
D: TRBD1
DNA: TGCGCCAGCAGCTCCTTGGACAGGGGGCAGGGTGAAGCTTTCTTT
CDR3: CASSSLDRGQGEAFF

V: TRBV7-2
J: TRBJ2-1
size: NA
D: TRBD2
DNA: TGTGCCAGCAGCTTGACTAGCGGGAGGACCTTTACCCTTGTCAATGAGCAGTTCTTC
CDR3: CASSLTSGRTFTLVNEQFF

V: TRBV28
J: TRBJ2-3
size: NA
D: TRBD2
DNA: TGTGCCAGCAGTTTATTTTCTAGCGGGAGCACAGATACGCAGTATTTT
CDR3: CASSLFSSGSTDTQYF

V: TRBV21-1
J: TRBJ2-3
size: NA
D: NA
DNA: TGTGCCAGCAGCTTAAGGGGGACAGGGGGAGAAACGGATACGCAGTATTTT
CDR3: CASSLRGTGGETDTQYF

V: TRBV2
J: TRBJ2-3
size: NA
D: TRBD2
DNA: TGTGCCAGCAGTCGTAGGACTAGCGGGGGGGCTACGCAGTATTTT
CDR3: CASSRRTSGGATQYF

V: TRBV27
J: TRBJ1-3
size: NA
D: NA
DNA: TGTGCCAGCAGCCGAAGACCCTCTGGAAACACCATATATTTT
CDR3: CASSRRPSGNTIYF

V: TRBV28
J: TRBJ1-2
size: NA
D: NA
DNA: TGTGCCAGCAGACCGTCCACAGGGTTTGGCTACACCTTC
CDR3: CASRPSTGFGYTF

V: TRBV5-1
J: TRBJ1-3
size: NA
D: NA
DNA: TGCGCCAGCAGCCCCGGAAACACCATATATTTT
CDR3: CASSPGNTIYF

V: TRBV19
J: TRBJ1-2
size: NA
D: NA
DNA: TGTGCCAGTAGTAAGGGGGCTAACTATGGCTACACCTTC
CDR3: CASSKGANYGYTF

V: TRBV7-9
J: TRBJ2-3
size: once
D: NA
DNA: TGTGCCAGCAGCTCGGATAATACGCAGTATTTT
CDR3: CASSSDNTQYF

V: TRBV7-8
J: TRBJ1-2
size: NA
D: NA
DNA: TGTGCCAGCAACTTAGGGGGACCCTATGGCTACACCTTC
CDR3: CASNLGGPYGYTF

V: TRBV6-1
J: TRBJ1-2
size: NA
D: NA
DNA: TGTGCCAGCAGACCGACAGTTTCTAACTATGGCTACACCTTC
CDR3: CASRPTVSNYGYTF

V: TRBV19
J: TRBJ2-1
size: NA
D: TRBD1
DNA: TGTGCCAGTAGTACTACCGGGACAGGGGGTAATGGTGAGCAGTTCTTC
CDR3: CASSTTGTGGNGEQFF

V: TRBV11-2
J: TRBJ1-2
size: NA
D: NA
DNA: TGTGCCAGCAGCTTAGAGGCGGAAACATCCCCAATCTATGGCTACACCTTC
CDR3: CASSLEAETSPIYGYTF

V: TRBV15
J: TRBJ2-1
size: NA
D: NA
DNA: TGTGCCACCACCTTAAGTCGACCAGGCTACAATGAGCAGTTCTTC
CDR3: CATTLSRPGYNEQFF

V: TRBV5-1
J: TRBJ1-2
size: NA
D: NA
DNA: TGCGCCAGCAGCCGCCCCGGGGAGAACTATGGCTACACCTTC
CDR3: CASSRPGENYGYTF

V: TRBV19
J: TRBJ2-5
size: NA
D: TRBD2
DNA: TGTGCCAGTAGACAGCGGGGGGAACAAGAGACCCAGTACTTC
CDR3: CASRQRGEQETQYF

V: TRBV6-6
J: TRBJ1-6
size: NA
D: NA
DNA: TGTGCCAGCAGTTACTCGAGAGGGTTCGATTCACCCCTCCACTTT
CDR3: CASSYSRGFDSPLHF

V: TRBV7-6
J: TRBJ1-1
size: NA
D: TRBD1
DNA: TGTGCCAGCAGCCCGCGACAGGGGACGAACACTGAAGCTTTCTTT
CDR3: CASSPRQGTNTEAFF

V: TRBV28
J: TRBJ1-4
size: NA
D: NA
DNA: TGTGCCAGCAGTTTACCGGGGGTTGAAAAACTGTTTTTT
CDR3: CASSLPGVEKLFF

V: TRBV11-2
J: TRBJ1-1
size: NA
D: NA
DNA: TGTGCCAGCAGCCGAATGGGCCCCCCCGGGGTCTTT
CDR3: CASSRMGPPGVF

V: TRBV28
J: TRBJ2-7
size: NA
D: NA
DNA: TGTGCCAGCAGTTTATACAGTAGCTCCTACGAGCAGTACTTC
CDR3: CASSLYSSSYEQYF

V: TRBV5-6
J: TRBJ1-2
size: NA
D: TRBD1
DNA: TGTGCCAGCAGCCCGACAGGGGAGGGCTACACCTTC
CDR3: CASSPTGEGYTF

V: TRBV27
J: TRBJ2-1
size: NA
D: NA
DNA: TGTGCCAGCGGAGAAAGTCTATATTTTGGGGGTTACAATGAGCAGTTCTTC
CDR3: CASGESLYFGGYNEQFF

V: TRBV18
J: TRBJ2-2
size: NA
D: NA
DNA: TGTGCCAGCTCACCCCAGGCAGGGCTCACCGGGGAGCTGTTTTTT
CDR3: CASSPQAGLTGELFF